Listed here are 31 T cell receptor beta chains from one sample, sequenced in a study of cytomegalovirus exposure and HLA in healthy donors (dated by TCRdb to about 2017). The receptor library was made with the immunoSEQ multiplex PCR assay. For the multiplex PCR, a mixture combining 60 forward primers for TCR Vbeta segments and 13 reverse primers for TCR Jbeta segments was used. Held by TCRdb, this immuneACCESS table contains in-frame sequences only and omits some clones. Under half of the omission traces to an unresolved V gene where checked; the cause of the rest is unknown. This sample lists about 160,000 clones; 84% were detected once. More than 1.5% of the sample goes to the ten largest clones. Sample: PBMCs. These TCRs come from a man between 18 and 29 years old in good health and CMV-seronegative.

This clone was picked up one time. CDR3 amino acids: CATSRDGRDNQPQHF. CDR3 coding DNA: TGTGCCACCAGCAGAGATGGACGGGACAATCAGCCCCAGCATTTT. This chain links TRBV15 with TRBJ1-5, with D unclear. The germline CDR1 and CDR2 sequences are LNHNV and YYDKDF (reference sequence). The ends were cut back, 0 bases at V and 3 bases at J, with 9 bases in the middle. CDR3 size: 15 residues.

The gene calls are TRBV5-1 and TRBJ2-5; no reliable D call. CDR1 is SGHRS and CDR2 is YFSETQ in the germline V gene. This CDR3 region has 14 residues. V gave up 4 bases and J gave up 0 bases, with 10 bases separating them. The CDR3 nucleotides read TGCGCCAGCAGCCTTCGAGGCTACCAAGAGACCCAGTACTTC. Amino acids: CASSLRGYQETQYF. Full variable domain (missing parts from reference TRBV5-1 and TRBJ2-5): KAGVTQTPRYLIKTRGQQVTLSCSPISGHRSVSWYQQTPGQGLQFLFEYFSETQRNKGNFPGRFSGRQFSNSRSEMNVSTLELGDSALYLCASSLRGYQETQYFGPGTRLLVL.

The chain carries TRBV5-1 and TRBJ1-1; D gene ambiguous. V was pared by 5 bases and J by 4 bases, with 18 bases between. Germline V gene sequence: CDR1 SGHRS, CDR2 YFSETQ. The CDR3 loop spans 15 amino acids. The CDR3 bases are TGCGCCAGCAGTGCAGGAGGGATTGAGGCCACTGAAGCTTTCTTT. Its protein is CASSAGGIEATEAFF.

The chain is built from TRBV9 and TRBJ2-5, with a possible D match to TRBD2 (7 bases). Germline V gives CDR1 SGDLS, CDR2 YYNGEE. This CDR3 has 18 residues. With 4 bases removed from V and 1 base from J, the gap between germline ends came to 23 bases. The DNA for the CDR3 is TGTGCCAGCAGCAAGGGAGGCGCCAGGGGAGGGGGCCAAGAGACCCAGTACTTC. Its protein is CASSKGGARGGGQETQYF.

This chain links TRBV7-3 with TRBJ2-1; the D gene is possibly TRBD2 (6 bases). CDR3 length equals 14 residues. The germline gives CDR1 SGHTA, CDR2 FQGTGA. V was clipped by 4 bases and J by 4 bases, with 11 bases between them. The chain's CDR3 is CASSSTGDYNEQFF. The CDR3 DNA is TGTGCCAGCAGCTCTACGGGGGATTACAATGAGCAGTTCTTC.

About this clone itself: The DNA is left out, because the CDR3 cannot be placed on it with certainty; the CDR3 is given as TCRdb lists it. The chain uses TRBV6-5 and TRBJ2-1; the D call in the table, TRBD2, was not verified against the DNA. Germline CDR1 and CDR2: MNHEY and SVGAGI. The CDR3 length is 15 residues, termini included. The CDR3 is CASSTSGGPYNEQFF.

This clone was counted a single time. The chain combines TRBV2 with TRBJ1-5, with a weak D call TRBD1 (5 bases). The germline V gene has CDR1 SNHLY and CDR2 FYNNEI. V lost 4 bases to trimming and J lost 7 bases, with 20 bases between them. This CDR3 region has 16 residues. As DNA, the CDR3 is TGTGCCAGCAGTGGGGGGGTAGGGGAGCCTCCCCAGCCCCAGCATTTT. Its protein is CASSGGVGEPPQPQHF.

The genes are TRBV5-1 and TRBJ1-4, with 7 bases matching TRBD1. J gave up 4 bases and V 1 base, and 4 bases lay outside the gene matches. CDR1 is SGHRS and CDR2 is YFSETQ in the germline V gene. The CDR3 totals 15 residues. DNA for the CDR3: TGCGCCAGCAGCTTGACCGGGACAGTTAATGAAAAACTGTTTTTT. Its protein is CASSLTGTVNEKLFF.

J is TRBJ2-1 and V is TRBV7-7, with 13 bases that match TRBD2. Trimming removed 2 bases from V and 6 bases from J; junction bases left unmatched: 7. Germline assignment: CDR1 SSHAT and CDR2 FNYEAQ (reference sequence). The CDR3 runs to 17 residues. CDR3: CASSLRPGLAGTNEQFF. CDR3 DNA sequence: TGTGCCAGCAGCTTACGGCCGGGACTAGCGGGGACCAATGAGCAGTTCTTC.

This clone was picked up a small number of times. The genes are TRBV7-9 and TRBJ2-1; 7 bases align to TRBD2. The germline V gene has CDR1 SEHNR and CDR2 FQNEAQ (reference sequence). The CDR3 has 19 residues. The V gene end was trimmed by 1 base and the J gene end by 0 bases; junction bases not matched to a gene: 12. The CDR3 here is CASSLVGTVREASYNEQFF. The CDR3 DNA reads TGTGCCAGCAGCTTAGTGGGCACCGTACGGGAGGCCTCCTACAATGAGCAGTTCTTC.

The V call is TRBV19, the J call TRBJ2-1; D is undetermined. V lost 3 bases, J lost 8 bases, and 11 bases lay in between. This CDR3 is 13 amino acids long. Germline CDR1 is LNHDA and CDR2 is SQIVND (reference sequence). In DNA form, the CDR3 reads TGTGCCAGTAGTATTGAGATGGTAGATGAGCAGTTCTTC. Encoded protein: CASSIEMVDEQFF.

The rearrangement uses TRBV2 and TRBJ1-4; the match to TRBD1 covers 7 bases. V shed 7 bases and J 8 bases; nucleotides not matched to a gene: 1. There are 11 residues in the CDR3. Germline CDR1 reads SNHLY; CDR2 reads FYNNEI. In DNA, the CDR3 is TGTGCCAGCACGGGACAGGAAAAACTGTTTTTT. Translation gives CASTGQEKLFF.

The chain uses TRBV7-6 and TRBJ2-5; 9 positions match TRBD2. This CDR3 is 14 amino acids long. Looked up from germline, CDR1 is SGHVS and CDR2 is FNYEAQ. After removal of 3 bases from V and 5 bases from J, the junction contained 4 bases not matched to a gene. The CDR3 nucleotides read TGTGCCAGCAGCTTTGGGACTAGCTACGAGACCCAGTACTTC. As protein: CASSFGTSYETQYF.

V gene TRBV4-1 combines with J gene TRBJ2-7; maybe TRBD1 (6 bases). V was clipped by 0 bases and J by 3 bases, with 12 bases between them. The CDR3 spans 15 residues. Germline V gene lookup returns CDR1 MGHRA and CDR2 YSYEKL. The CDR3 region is CASSQDFRGHYEQYF. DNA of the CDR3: TGCGCCAGCAGCCAAGATTTTAGGGGACACTACGAGCAGTACTTC.

CDR3 in DNA: TGTGCCAGCAGCGTGGGAGGCGTGCAAGAGACCCAGTACTTC. As protein: CASSVGGVQETQYF. The chain recombines TRBV9 with TRBJ2-5; D is possibly TRBD2 (6 bases). Trimming stripped 2 bases from V and 2 bases from J, with 10 bases between. CDR1 is SGDLS, CDR2 YYNGEE, per germline. The CDR3 is 14 residues long. Full variable domain (missing parts from reference TRBV9 and TRBJ2-5): DSGVTQTPKHLITATGQRVTLRCSPRSGDLSVYWYQQSLDQGLQFLIQYYNGEERAKGNILERFSAQQFPDLHSELNLSSLELGDSALYFCASSVGGVQETQYFGPGTRLLVL.

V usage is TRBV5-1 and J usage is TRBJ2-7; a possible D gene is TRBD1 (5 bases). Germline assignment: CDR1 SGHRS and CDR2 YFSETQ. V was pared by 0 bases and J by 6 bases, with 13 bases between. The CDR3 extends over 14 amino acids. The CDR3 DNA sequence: TGCGCCAGCAGCTTGGCCCAGGGCGATGGCGAGCAGTACTTC. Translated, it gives CASSLAQGDGEQYF.

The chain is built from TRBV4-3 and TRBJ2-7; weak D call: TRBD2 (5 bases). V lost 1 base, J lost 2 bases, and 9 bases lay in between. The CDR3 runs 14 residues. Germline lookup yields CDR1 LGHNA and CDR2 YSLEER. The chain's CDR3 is CASSQGGRAYEQYF. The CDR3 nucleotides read TGCGCCAGCAGCCAAGGAGGGAGAGCCTACGAGCAGTACTTC.

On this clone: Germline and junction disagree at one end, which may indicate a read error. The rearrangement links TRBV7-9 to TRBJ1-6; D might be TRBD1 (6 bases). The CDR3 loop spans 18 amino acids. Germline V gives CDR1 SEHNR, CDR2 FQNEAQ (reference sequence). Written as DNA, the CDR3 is TGTTCCAGCAGCTCAGACCGGGACACGCAAGGGTCTAATTCACCCCTCCACTTT. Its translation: CSSSSDRDTQGSNSPLHF.

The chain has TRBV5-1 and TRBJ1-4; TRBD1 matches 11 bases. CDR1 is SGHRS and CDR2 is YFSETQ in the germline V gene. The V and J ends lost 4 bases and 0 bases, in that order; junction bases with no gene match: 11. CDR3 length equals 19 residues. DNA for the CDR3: TGCGCCAGCAGCGGGGGGACAGGGGGGAGCCTAGCAACTAATGAAAAACTGTTTTTT. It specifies CASSGGTGGSLATNEKLFF. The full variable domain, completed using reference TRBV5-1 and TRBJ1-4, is KAGVTQTPRYLIKTRGQQVTLSCSPISGHRSVSWYQQTPGQGLQFLFEYFSETQRNKGNFPGRFSGRQFSNSRSEMNVSTLELGDSALYLCASSGGTGGSLATNEKLFFGSGTQLSVL.

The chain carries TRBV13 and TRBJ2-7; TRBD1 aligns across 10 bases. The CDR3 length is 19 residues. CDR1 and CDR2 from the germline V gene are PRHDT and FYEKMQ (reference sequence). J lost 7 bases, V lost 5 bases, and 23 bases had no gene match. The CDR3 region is CASSPGRGTGAPRGWEQYF. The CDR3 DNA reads TGTGCCAGCAGCCCCGGGCGTGGGACAGGGGCCCCAAGGGGATGGGAGCAGTACTTC.

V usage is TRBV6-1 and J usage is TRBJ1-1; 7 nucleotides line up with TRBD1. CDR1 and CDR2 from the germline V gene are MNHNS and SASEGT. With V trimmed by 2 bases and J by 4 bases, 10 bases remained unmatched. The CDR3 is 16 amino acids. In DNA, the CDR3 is TGTGCCAGCAGTGAAAGAGGGCAGGGGGGCGGCACTGAAGCTTTCTTT. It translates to CASSERGQGGGTEAFF.

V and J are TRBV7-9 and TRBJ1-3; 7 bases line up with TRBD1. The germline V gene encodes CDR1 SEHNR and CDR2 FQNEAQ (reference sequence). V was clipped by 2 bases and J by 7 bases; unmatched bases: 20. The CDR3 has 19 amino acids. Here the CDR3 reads CASSLRDRALKLPRNTIYF. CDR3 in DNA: TGTGCCAGCAGCTTACGTGACAGGGCACTCAAACTACCGCGGAACACCATATATTTT.

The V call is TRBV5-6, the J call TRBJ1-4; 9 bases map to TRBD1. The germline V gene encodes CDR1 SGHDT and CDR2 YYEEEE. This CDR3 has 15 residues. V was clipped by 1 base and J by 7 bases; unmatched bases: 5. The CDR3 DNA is TGTGCCAGCAGCTTGAGTGTGGGACAGGGTGAAAAACTGTTTTTT. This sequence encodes CASSLSVGQGEKLFF.

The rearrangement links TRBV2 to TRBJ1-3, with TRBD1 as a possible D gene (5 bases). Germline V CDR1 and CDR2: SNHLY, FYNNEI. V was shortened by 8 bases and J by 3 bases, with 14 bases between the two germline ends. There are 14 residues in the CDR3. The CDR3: CASQKQGVGNTIYF. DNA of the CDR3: TGTGCCAGCCAGAAGCAGGGCGTTGGAAACACCATATATTTT.

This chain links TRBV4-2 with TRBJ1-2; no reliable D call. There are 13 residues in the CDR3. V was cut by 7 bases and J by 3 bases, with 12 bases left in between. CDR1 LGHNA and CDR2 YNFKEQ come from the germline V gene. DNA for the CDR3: TGTGCCAGCAACAACTTTGGAGACTATGGCTACACCTTC. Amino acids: CASNNFGDYGYTF.

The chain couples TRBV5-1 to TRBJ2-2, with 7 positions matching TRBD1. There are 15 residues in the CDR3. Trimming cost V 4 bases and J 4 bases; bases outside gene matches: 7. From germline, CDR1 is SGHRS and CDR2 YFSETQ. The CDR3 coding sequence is TGCGCCAGCAGCGACCGGGACAGAAGCACCGGGGAGCTGTTTTTT. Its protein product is CASSDRDRSTGELFF.

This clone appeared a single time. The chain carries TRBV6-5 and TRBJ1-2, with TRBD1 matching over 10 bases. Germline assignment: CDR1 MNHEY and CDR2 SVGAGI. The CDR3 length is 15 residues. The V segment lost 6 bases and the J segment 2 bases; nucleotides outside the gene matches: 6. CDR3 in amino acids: CASRRGQGTNYGYTF. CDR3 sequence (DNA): TGTGCCAGCAGGCGGGGACAGGGGACGAACTATGGCTACACCTTC.

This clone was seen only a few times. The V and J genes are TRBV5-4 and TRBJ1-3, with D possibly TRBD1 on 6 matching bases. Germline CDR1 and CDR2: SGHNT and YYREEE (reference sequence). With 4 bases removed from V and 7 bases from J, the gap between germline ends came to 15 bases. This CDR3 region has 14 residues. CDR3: CASSPQDRGNTIYF. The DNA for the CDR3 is TGTGCCAGCAGCCCTCAGGACAGAGGGAACACCATATATTTT.

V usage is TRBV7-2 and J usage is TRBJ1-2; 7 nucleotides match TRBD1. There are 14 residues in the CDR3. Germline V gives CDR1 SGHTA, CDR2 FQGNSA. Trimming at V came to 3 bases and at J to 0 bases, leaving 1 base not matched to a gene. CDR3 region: CASSFQGANYGYTF. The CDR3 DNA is TGTGCCAGCAGCTTCCAGGGGGCTAACTATGGCTACACCTTC. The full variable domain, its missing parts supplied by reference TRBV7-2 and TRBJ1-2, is GAGVSQSPSNKVTEKGKDVELRCDPISGHTALYWYRQSLGQGLEFLIYFQGNSAPDKSGLPSDRFSAERTGGSVSTLTIQRTQQEDSAVYLCASSFQGANYGYTFGSGTRLTVV.

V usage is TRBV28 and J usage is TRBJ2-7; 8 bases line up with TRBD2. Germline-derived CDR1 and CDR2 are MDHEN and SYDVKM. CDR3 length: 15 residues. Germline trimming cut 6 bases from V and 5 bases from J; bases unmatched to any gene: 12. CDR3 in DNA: TGTGCCAGCAGGTGGGGCGGGACCGGGGGGGACGAGCAGTACTTC. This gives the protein CASRWGGTGGDEQYF. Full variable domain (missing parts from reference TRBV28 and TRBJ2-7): DVKVTQSSRYLVKRTGEKVFLECVQDMDHENMFWYRQDPGLGLRLIYFSYDVKMKEKGDIPEGYSVSREKKERFSLILESASTNQTSMYLCASRWGGTGGDEQYFGPGTRLTVT.

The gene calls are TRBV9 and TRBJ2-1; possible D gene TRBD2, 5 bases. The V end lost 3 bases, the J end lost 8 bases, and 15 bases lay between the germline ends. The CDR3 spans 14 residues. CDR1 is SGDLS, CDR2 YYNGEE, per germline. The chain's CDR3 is CASSGLRTPDEQFF. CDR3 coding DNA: TGTGCCAGCAGCGGTCTAAGGACTCCGGATGAGCAGTTCTTC.